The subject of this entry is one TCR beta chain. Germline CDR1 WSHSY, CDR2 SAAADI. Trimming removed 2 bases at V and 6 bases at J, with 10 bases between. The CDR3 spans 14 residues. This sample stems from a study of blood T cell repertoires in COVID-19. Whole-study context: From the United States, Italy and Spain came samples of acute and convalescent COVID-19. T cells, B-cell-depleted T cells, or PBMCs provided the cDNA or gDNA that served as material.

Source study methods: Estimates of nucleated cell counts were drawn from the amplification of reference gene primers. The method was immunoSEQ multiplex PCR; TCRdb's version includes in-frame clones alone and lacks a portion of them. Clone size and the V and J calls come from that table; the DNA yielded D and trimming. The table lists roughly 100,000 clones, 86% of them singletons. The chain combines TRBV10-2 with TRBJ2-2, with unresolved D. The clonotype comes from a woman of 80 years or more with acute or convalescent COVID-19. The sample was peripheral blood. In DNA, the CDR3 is TGCGCCAGCAGTGAGAATACGGCGGCCGGGGAGCTGTTTTTT. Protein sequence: CASSENTAAGELFF.